This entry lists 4 T cell receptor beta chains sequenced from one sample in a study of T-cell memory formation after mild COVID-19 (dated by TCRdb to about 2021). The library was built by means of 5' RACE. Instrument on record: Illumina NovaSeq 6000. TCRdb cleaned the public reads at Q25 with fastp, built clones with MiXCR and kept in-frame beta chains. One record per CDR3 amino acid sequence lists the most common genes and DNA. The sample table contains some 150,000 distinct CDR3 sequences; only one count was recorded for about 19% of them. The top ten clonotypes cover approximately 2.4% of the sample. Sequencing input: PBMCs or a T cell subset sorted from them (not recorded which). The origin of the receptors is an adult woman who had mild COVID-19 (a few samples of this study predate the infection). The sample titles of this study are shuffled in the database, so cell type and time point are left out; the donor was told from shared clones.

There are a few counts of this clonotype. The chain links TRBV4-2 to TRBJ2-7, with 8 bases lining up with TRBD1. The trim removed 3 bases at V and 4 bases at J, leaving 8 bases unmatched. CDR3 length: 15 amino acids. The germline CDR1 and CDR2 sequences are LGHNA and YNFKEQ. The CDR3 region has the DNA TGTGCCAGCAGCCATTCCGGGACAGGTCCATACGAGCAGTACTTC. The encoded protein is CASSHSGTGPYEQYF.

V gene TRBV7-2 combines with J gene TRBJ2-1; the D gene is possibly TRBD2 (6 bases). The V and J ends lost 5 bases and 9 bases respectively, with 17 bases between them. Per germline, CDR1 SGHTA and CDR2 FQGNSA. The CDR3 extends over 14 amino acids. CDR3 sequence (DNA): TGTGCCAGCAGCCCCCGGAGCCGAGCGGGTGAGCAGTTCTTC. Amino acids: CASSPRSRAGEQFF.

Only a few counts were recorded for this clonotype. J is TRBJ1-5 and V is TRBV6-1; D is uncertain. The CDR3 consists of 16 residues. Germline V gene data show CDR1 as MNHNS and CDR2 as SASEGT. Trimming removed 4 bases from V and 3 bases from J, with 16 bases in between. The CDR3: CASSGQVARFNQPQHF. The CDR3 DNA reads TGTGCCAGCAGTGGGCAGGTTGCCCGGTTCAATCAGCCCCAGCATTTT.

The V and J genes are TRBV4-2 and TRBJ2-1; the D call may be TRBD1 or TRBD2 (5 bases each). V shed 1 base and J shed 4 bases, with 14 bases lying between them. The CDR3 has 16 residues. Germline CDR1 and CDR2: LGHNA and YNFKEQ. CDR3: CASSQGDLGRYNEQFF. The CDR3 nucleotides are TGTGCCAGCAGCCAAGGGGACCTCGGGCGGTACAATGAGCAGTTCTTC.